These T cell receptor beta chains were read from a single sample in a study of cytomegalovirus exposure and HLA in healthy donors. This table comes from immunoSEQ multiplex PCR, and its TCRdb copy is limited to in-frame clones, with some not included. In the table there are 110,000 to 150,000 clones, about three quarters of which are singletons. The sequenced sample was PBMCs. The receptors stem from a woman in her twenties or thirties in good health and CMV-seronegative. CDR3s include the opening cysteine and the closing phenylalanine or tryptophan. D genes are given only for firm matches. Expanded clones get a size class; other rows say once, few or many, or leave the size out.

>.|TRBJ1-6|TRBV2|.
TGTGCCAGCAGTCCCGACACCCTTAATAATTCACCCCTCCACTTT
CASSPDTLNNSPLHF
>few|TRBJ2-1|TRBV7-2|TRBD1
TGTGCCAGCAGCGGACAGGGGTGGAATGAGCAGTTCTTC
CASSGQGWNEQFF
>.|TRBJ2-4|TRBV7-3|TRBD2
TGTGCCAGCAGCTTGGGGGGGACGTCGATACTAGCCAAAAACATTCAGTACTTC
CASSLGGTSILAKNIQYF
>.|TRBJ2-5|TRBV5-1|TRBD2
TGCGCCAGCAGCACCGGGACTAGCGGTCAAGAGACCCAGTACTTC
CASSTGTSGQETQYF
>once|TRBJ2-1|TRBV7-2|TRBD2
TGTGCCAGCAGCTGGACTAGCGGGGGCTCCTACAATGAGCAGTTCTTC
CASSWTSGGSYNEQFF
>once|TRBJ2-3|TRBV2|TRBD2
TGTGCCAGCAGTGAAATGTCGACTAGCCCGAGGAGCTCGCAGTATTTT
CASSEMSTSPRSSQYF
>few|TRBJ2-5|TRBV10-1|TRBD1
TGCGCCACCTCACAGGGGTCGGCCCAAGAGACCCAGTACTTC
CATSQGSAQETQYF
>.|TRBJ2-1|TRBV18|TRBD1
TGTGCCAGCTCACCAACGGGACAGGGCTACAATGAGCAGTTCTTC
CASSPTGQGYNEQFF
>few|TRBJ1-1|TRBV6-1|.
TGTGCCAGCAGCCTAGAAAACACTGAAGCTTTCTTT
CASSLENTEAFF
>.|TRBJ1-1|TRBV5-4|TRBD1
TGTGCCAGCAGCTGGGACAGGGCAAAAACTGAAGCTTTCTTT
CASSWDRAKTEAFF
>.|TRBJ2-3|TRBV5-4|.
TGTGCCAGCTTGGGGGGAGTGGACTCCTTTAGCACAGATACGCAGTATTTT
CASLGGVDSFSTDTQYF
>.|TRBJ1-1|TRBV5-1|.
TGCGCCAGCAGCTTGGGCTCTAGGGGGGGCTACGTTATGAACACTGAAGCTTTCTTT
CASSLGSRGGYVMNTEAFF
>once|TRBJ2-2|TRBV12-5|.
TGTGCTAGTGGAATGTCGCGGGGCGGCACCGGGGAGCTGTTTTTT
CASGMSRGGTGELFF
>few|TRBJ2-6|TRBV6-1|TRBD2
TGTGCCAGCAGTGCACCGGGGGGGGGCCGCTCTGGGGCCAACGTCCTGACTTTC
CASSAPGGGRSGANVLTF
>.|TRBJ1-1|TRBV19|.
TGTGCCAGTAGTATTGATCGGGTAACTGAAGCTTTCTTT
CASSIDRVTEAFF
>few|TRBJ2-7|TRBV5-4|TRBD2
TGTGCCAGCAGCTTGGGGGTTGGCGGGGGATACGAGCAGTACTTC
CASSLGVGGGYEQYF
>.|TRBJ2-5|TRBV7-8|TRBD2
TGTGCCAGCAGCTTAGCGCCACTAGCGCAAGAGACCCAGTACTTC
CASSLAPLAQETQYF
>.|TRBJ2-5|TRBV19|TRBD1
TGTGCCAGTAGTGGACAGGGAAAAGAGACCCAGTACTTC
CASSGQGKETQYF
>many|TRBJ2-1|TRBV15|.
TGTGCCACCAGCAGAGATCGTGGGGAGGACAATGAGCAGTTCTTC
CATSRDRGEDNEQFF
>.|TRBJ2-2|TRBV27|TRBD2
TGTGCCAGCAGTTTACCGGGACTAGCGGGGGGGCCCGGGGAGCTGTTTTTT
CASSLPGLAGGPGELFF
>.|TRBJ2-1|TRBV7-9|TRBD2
TGTTCCAGCAGCCCCCTCGGGAGGGGATCCTACAATGAGCAGTTCTTC
CSSSPLGRGSYNEQFF
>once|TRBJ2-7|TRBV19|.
TGTGCCAGTAGTATAGTAGGGGGGACAGCCTACGAGCAGTACTTC
CASSIVGGTAYEQYF
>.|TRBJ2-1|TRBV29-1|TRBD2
TGCAGCGTTGCGGGACTAGCGGGAGGGGATGAGCAGTTCTTC
CSVAGLAGGDEQFF
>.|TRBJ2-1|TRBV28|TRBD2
TGTGCCAGCAGCAATAGCGGGACCCTTTTAGAGCAGTTCTTC
CASSNSGTLLEQFF
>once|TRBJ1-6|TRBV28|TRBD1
TGTGCCAGCAGTCCAGGGACAGGGGGTGAATCACCCCTCCACTTT
CASSPGTGGESPLHF
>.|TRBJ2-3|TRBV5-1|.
TGCGCCAGCAGCTTGGGACAGAACACAGATACGCAGTATTTT
CASSLGQNTDTQYF
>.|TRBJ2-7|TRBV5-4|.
TGTGCCAGCAGCCATGGGGGGGGGCTACAATACGAGCAGTACTTC
CASSHGGGLQYEQYF
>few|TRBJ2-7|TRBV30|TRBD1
TGTGCCTGGAGTAACAGGGGGCTAACCTACGAGCAGTACTTC
CAWSNRGLTYEQYF
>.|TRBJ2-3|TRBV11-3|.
TGTGCCAGCAGCCCAGGGGCGGGGGGCACAGATACGCAGTATTTT
CASSPGAGGTDTQYF
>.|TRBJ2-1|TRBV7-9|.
TGTGCCAGCAGCTTATTCTCGAGGGGGGGCGGTGAGCAGTTCTTC
CASSLFSRGGGEQFF
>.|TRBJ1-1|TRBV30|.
TGTGCCTGGAACAGGGCGGCTGAAGCTTTCTTT
CAWNRAAEAFF
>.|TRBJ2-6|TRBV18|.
TGTGCCAGCTCAGACCAGGGGATGATAGCCAACGTCCTGACTTTC
CASSDQGMIANVLTF
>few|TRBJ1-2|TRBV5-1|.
TGCGCCAGCACCCCGGGACAATCAACCCGTAACTATGGCTACACCTTC
CASTPGQSTRNYGYTF
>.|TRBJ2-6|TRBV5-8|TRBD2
TGTGCCAAACGCCAACTAGCGGGAGTAGTGGGGGCCAACGTCCTGACTTTC
CAKRQLAGVVGANVLTF
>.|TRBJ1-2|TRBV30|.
TGTGCCTGGAGTCCACGGGGGGCCAGAAACTATGGCTACACCTTC
CAWSPRGARNYGYTF
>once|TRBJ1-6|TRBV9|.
TGTGCCAGCAGCGTAGGAACAGGGCGCTCCTATAATTCACCCCTCCACTTT
CASSVGTGRSYNSPLHF
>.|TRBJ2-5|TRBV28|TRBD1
TGTGCCAGCAGTGGCGCCGGGACAGCTCAAGAGACCCAGTACTTC
CASSGAGTAQETQYF
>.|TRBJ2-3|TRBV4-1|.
TGCGCCAGCAGCCATGGCTCGGGGGAGAGCACAGATACGCAGTATTTT
CASSHGSGESTDTQYF
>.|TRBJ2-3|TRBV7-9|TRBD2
TGTGCCAGCAGCTCTAGCGGGGTCAGGGATACGCAGTATTTT
CASSSSGVRDTQYF
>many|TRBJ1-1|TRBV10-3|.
TGTGCCATCAGTGAAGATACGGGACAACGAGAAGCTTTCTTT
CAISEDTGQREAFF
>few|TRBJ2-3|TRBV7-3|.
TGTGCCAGCAGTTCACAGGGCACAGATACGCAGTATTTT
CASSSQGTDTQYF
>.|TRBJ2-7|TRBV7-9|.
TGTGCCAGCAGCCCCGAACTAGACTGGTGGGAGCAGTACTTC
CASSPELDWWEQYF
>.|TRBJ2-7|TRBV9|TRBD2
TGTGCCAGCAGCCCCCGGACTAGAGGCGAGCAGTACTTC
CASSPRTRGEQYF
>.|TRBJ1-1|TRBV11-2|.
TGTGCCAGCAGCTTACAGGGTAGGGGAACTGAAGCTTTCTTT
CASSLQGRGTEAFF
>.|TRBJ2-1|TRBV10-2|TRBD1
TGCGCCAGCTCCTTCGGGACAGGGTACAACAATGAGCAGTTCTTC
CASSFGTGYNNEQFF
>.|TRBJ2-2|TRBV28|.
TGTGCCAGCAGTTCCTCCCAGCGGGACACCGGGGAGCTGTTTTTT
CASSSSQRDTGELFF
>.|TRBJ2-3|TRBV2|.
TGTGCCAGCACCCAGGGCACAGATACGCAGTATTTT
CASTQGTDTQYF
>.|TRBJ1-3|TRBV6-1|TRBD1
TGTGCCAGCAGTGCCTACAGGGGGACTATCTCTGGAAACACCATATATTTT
CASSAYRGTISGNTIYF
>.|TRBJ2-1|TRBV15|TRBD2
TGTGCCACCAAGTCCGGGAGGAGCTCCTACAATGAGCAGTTCTTC
CATKSGRSSYNEQFF
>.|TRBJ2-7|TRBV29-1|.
TGCAGCGTTGTAAAAGCGACCGAGCAGTACTTC
CSVVKATEQYF
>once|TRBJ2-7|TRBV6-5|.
TGTGCCAGCAGTTACAGTGGAGAAACCTCCTACGAGCAGTACTTC
CASSYSGETSYEQYF
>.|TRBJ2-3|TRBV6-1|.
TGTGCGCTCAAGGGGATTGGGACAGATACGCAGTATTTT
CALKGIGTDTQYF
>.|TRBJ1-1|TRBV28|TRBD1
TGTGCCAGCAAGACTGACAGGGTAGGGCTCCCTGAAGCTTTCTTT
CASKTDRVGLPEAFF
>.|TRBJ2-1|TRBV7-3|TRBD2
TGTGCCAGCAGCAGTTGGACTAGCGATTACAATGAGCAGTTCTTC
CASSSWTSDYNEQFF
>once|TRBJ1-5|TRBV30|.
TGTGCCTGGAGTGTACAGGGCAATCAGCCCCAGCATTTT
CAWSVQGNQPQHF
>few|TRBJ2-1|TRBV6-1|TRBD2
TGTGCCAGCAGATACGGACTAGCGGGAGGACATGAGCAGTTCTTC
CASRYGLAGGHEQFF
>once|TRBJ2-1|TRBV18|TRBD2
TGTGCCAGCTCACCACAAACTAGCGGTGTCTCCTACAATGAGCAGTTCTTC
CASSPQTSGVSYNEQFF
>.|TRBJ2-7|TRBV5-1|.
TGCGCCAGCAGCTTGAGTCCCGGGAGAAGCTACGAGCAGTACTTC
CASSLSPGRSYEQYF
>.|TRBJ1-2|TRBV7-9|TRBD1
TGTGCCAGCAGCTTAGCGGGACAGAAGTCATATGGCTACACCTTC
CASSLAGQKSYGYTF